This T cell receptor (beta chain) was recovered during a study of cytomegalovirus exposure and HLA in healthy donors. CDR1 and CDR2 (germline): MNHEY, SVGAGI. The CDR3 is made up of 15 amino acids. Germline trimming cut 0 bases from V and 9 bases from J; bases unmatched to any gene: 6. Primers for the PCR totalled 60 Vbeta and 13 Jbeta. Sequencing was performed with immunoSEQ multiplex PCR; in TCRdb, only in-frame clones are kept and a portion is missing. This table has about 140,000 clones, roughly two thirds appearing once. The source of this sequence is a male donor in good health and CMV-seronegative. Sequenced sample: PBMCs. V gene TRBV6-5 combines with J gene TRBJ2-7; TRBD1 aligns across 12 bases. This CDR3 reads CASSYSGTGGMVQYF. The CDR3 DNA reads as TGTGCCAGCAGTTACTCCGGGACAGGGGGCATGGTGCAGTACTTC.